This paragraph covers one TCR beta chain sequence. The sample is drawn from a study of cytomegalovirus exposure and HLA in healthy donors. TCRdb keeps only in-frame clones here, not all; method: immunoSEQ multiplex PCR. Here the sample spans 100,000 to 150,000 clones, roughly 89% being singletons. Separate from the roughly 610-subject first cohort, the roughly 120-subject validation cohort was the one that the donors belonged to. The germline V gene encodes CDR1 SGHTA and CDR2 FQGNSA. Trimming took off 3 bases at V and 8 bases at J, with 20 bases between the two ends. The CDR3 is 16 residues long. The V and J genes are TRBV7-2 and TRBJ2-1; D is perhaps TRBD2 (5 bases). The sample taken for sequencing was PBMCs. This TCR derives from a woman between 18 and 30 years old in good health and CMV-seronegative. The CDR3 region has the DNA TGTGCCAGCAGCTTCAGATTTCTCGGAGGAGGTGATGAGCAGTTCTTC. Its protein is CASSFRFLGGGDEQFF.